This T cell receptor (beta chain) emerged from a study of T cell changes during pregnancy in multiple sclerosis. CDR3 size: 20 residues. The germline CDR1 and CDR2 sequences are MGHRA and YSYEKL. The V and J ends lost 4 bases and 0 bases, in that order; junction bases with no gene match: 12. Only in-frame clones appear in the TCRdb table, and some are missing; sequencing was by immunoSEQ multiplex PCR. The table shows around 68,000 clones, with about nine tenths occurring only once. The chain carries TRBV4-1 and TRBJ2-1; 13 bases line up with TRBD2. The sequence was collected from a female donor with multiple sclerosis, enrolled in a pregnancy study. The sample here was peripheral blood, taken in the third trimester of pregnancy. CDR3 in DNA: TGCGCCAGCAGCCCTGAGGGACTAGCGGGACCTGGATTCTCCTACAATGAGCAGTTCTTC. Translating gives CASSPEGLAGPGFSYNEQFF.